This T cell receptor beta chain was sequenced in a study of cytomegalovirus exposure and HLA in healthy donors. Notes on the study in general: In an earlier analysis, about 87% or about 30%: the productive usage of most TCR beta V segments.

Regarding this clone: The target antigen is unknown.

13 Jbeta primers and 60 Vbeta primers were used for the PCR. Sequencing used immunoSEQ multiplex PCR; TCRdb keeps in-frame clones, though not all of them. The sample has under 150,000 clones; about 68% are singletons. The J segment lost 7 bases and the V segment lost 7 bases, leaving 8 bases of the junction unmatched. The CDR3 contains 15 residues. Germline CDR1 and CDR2: LNHDA and SQIVND (reference sequence). Samples came from healthy bone marrow donors. The specimen sequenced was PBMCs. The rearrangement uses TRBV19 and TRBJ2-2, with TRBD2 identical over 11 bases. This TCR came from a woman between 40 and 50 years old in good health and CMV-seropositive. The CDR3 reads CASTYSGRARGELFF. The CDR3 DNA sequence: TGTGCCAGTACCTATAGCGGGAGGGCCCGCGGGGAGCTGTTTTTT.